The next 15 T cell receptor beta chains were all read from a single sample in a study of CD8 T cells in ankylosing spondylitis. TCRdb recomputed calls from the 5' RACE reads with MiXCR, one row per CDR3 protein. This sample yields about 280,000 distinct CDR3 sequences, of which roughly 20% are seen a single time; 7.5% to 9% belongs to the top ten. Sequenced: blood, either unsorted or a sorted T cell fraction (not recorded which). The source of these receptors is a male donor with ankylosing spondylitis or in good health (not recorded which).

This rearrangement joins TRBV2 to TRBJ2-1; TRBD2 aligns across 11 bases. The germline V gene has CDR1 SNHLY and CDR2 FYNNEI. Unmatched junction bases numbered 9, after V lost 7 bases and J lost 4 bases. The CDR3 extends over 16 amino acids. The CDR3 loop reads CASILLAGGGYNEQFF. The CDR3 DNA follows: TGTGCCAGCATTCTCCTAGCGGGAGGTGGATACAATGAGCAGTTCTTC.

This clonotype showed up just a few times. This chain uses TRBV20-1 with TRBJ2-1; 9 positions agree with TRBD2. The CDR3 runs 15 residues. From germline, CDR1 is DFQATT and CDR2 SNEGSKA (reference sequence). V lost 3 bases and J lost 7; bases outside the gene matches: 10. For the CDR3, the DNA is TGCAGTGCTAGCTCCTTAGCGGGAGTAGGAAATGAGCAGTTCTTC. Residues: CSASSLAGVGNEQFF.

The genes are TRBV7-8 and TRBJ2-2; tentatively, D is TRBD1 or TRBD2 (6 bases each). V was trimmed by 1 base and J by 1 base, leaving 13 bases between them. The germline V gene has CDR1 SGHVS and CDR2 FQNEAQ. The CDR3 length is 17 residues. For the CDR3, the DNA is TGTGCCAGCAGCTTAGGGAGGGGACAAATGAACACCGGGGAGCTGTTTTTT. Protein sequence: CASSLGRGQMNTGELFF.

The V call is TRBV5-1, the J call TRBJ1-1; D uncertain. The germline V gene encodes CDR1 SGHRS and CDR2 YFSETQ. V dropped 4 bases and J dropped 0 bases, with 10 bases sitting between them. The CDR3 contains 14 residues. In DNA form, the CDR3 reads TGCGCCAGCAGCCCCAGGAGGATGAACACTGAAGCTTTCTTT. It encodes CASSPRRMNTEAFF.

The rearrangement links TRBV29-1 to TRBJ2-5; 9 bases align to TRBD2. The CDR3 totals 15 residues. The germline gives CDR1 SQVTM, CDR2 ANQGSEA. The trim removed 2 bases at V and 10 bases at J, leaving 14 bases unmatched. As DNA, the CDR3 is TGCAGCGTTGAACGCCTAGCGGGACGTCGACAGGGCCAGTACTTC. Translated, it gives CSVERLAGRRQGQYF.

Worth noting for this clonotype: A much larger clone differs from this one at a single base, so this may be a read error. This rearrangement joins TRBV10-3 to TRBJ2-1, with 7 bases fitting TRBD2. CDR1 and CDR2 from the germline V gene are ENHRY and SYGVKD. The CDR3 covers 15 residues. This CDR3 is CTISVERDLYNEQFF. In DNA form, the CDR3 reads TGTACCATCAGTGTTGAGCGGGACCTCTACAATGAGCAGTTCTTC.

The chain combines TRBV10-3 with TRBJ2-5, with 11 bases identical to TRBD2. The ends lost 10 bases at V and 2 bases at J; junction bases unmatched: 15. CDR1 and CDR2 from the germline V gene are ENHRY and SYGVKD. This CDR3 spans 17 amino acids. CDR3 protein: CATNGEPTSGTQETQYF. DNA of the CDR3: TGTGCCACCAATGGGGAACCGACTAGCGGGACACAAGAGACCCAGTACTTC.

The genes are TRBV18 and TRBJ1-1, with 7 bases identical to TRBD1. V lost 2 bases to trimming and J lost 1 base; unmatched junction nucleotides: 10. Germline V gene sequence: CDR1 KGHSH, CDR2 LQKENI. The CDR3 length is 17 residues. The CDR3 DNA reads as TGTGCCAGCTCACCAAGAGGGGGCTTTGATACGAACACTGAAGCTTTCTTT. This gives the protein CASSPRGGFDTNTEAFF.

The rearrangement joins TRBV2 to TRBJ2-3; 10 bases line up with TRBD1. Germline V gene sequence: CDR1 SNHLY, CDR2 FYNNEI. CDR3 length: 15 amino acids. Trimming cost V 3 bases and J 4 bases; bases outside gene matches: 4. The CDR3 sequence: CASSETGTGADTQYF. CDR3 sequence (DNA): TGTGCCAGCAGTGAGACCGGGACAGGGGCAGATACGCAGTATTTT. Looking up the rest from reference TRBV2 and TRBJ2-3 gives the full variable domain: EPEVTQTPSHQVTQMGQEVILRCVPISNHLYFYWYRQILGQKVEFLVSFYNNEISEKSEIFDDQFSVERPDGSNFTLKIRSTKLEDSAMYFCASSETGTGADTQYFGPGTRLTVL.

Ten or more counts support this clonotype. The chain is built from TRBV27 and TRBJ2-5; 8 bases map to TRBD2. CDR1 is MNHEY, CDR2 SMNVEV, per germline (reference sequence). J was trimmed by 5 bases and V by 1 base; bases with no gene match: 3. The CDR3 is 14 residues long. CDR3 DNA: TGTGCCAGCAGTTTATGGCCTAGCGGGGAGACCCAGTACTTC. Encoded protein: CASSLWPSGETQYF.

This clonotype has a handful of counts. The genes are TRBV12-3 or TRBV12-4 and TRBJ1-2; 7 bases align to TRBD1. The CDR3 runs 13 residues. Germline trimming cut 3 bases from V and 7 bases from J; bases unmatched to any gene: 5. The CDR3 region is CASSFGDRVGYTF. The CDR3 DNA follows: TGTGCCAGCAGTTTTGGTGACAGGGTTGGCTACACCTTC.

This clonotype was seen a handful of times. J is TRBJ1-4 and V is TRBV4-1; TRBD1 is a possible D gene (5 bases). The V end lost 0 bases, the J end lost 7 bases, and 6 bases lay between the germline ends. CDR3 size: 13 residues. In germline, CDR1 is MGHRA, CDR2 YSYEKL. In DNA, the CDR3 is TGCGCCAGCAGCCAAGAGGGGGTTGAAAAACTGTTTTTT. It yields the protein CASSQEGVEKLFF.

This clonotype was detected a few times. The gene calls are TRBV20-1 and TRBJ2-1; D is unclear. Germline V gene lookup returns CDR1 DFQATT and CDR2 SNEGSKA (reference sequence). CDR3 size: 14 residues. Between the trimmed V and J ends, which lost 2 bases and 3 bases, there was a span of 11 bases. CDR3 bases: TGCAGTGCTAGACAGGCTAAGAACTACAATGAGCAGTTCTTC. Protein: CSARQAKNYNEQFF.

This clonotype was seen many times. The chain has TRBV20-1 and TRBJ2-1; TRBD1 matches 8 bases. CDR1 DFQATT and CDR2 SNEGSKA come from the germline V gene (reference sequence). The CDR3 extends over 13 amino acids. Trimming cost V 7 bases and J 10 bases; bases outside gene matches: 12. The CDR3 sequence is CSVRTGGEWEQFF. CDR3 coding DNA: TGCAGTGTACGCACAGGGGGTGAATGGGAGCAGTTCTTC.

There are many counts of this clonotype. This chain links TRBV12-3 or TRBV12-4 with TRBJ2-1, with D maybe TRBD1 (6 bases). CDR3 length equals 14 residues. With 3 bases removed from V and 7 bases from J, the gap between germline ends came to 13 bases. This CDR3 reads CASSFWTVGNEQFF. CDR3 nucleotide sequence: TGTGCCAGCAGTTTCTGGACAGTGGGAAATGAGCAGTTCTTC.